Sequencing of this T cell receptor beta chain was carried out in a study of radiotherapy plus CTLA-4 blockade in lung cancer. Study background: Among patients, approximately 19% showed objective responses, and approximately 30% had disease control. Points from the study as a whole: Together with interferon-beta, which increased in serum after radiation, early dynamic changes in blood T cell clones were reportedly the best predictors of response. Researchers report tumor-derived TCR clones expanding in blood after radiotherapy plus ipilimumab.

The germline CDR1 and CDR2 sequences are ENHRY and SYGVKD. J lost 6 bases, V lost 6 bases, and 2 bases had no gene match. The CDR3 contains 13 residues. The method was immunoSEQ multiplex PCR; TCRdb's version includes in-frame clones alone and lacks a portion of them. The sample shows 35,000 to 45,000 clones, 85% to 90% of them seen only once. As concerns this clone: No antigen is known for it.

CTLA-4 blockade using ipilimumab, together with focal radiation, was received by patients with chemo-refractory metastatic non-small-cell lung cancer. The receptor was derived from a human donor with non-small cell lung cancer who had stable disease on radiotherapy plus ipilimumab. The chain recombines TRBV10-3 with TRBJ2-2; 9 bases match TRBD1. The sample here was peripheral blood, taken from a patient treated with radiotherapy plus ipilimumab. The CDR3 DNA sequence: TGTGCCATCAGGGACAGGGGTGCCGGGGAGCTGTTTTTT. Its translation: CAIRDRGAGELFF.